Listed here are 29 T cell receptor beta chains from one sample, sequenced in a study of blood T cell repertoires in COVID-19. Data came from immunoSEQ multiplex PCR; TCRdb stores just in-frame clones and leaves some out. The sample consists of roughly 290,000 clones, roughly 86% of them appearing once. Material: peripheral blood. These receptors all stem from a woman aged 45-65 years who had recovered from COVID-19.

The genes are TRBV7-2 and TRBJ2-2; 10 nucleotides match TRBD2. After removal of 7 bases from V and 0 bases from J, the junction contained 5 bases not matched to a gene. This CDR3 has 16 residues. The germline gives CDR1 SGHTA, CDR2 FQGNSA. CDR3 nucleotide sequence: TGTGCCAGCAAGCTAGCGGGAGCGTCGAACACCGGGGAGCTGTTTTTT. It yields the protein CASKLAGASNTGELFF.

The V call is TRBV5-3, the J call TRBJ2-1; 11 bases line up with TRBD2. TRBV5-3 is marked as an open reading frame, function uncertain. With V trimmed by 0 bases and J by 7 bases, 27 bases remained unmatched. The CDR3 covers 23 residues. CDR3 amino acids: CARSLASLAGVSRRSWGENEQFF. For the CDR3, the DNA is TGTGCCAGAAGCTTGGCCTCACTAGCGGGGGTTTCGCGGCGCTCATGGGGCGAGAATGAGCAGTTCTTC.

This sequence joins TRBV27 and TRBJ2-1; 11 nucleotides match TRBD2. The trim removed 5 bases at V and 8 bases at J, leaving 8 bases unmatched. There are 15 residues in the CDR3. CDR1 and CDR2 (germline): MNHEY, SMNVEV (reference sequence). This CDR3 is CASSILAGEGYEQFF. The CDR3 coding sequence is TGTGCCAGCAGTATACTAGCGGGAGAAGGATATGAGCAGTTCTTC.

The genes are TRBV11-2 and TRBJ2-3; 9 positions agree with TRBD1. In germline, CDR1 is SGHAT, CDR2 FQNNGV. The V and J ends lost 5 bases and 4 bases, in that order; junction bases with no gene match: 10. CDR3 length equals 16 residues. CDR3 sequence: CASSKTGGVFADTQYF. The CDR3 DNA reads TGTGCCAGCAGCAAGACAGGGGGAGTTTTTGCAGATACGCAGTATTTT.

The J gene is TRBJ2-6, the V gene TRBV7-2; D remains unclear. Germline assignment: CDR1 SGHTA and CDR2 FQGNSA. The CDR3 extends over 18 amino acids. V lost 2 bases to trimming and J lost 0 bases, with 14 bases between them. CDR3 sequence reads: CASSLTNRYYSGANVLTF. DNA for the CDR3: TGTGCCAGCAGCTTAACCAACCGCTACTACTCTGGGGCCAACGTCCTGACTTTC.

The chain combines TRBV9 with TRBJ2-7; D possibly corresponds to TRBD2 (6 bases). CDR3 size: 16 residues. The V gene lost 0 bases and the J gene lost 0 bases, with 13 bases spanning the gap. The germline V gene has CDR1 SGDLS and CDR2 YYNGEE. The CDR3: CASSVGGSGYSYEQYF. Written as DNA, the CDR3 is TGTGCCAGCAGCGTAGGGGGTAGCGGTTACTCCTACGAGCAGTACTTC. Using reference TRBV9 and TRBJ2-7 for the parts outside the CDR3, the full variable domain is DSGVTQTPKHLITATGQRVTLRCSPRSGDLSVYWYQQSLDQGLQFLIQYYNGEERAKGNILERFSAQQFPDLHSELNLSSLELGDSALYFCASSVGGSGYSYEQYFGPGTRLTVT.

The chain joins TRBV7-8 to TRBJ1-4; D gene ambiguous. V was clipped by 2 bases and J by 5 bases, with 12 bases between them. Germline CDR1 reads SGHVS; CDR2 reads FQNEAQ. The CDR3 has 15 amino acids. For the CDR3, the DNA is TGTGCCAGCAGCTTACAGCGCGACCCAAATGAAAAACTGTTTTTT. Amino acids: CASSLQRDPNEKLFF.

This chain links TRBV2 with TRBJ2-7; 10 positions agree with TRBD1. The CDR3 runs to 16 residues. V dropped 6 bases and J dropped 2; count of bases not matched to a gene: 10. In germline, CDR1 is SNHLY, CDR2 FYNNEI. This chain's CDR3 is CASSASPGQGAYEQYF. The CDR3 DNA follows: TGTGCCAGCAGCGCGAGCCCCGGACAGGGGGCCTACGAGCAGTACTTC.

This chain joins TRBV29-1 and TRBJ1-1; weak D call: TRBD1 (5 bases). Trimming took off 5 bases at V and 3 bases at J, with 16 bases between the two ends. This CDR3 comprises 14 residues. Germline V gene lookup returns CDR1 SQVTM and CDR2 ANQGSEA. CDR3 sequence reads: CSVKKGRPDTEAFF. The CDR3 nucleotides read TGCAGCGTTAAAAAGGGGCGGCCAGACACTGAAGCTTTCTTT.

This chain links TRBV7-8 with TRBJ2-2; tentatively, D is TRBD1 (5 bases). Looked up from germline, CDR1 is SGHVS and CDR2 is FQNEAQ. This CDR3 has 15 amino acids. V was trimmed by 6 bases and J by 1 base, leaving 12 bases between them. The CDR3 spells CASRSAGQNTGELFF. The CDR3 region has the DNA TGTGCCAGCAGGTCCGCAGGACAGAACACCGGGGAGCTGTTTTTT.

As DNA, the CDR3 is TGTGCCAGCAGCCAAGATCTAGGGCTAGCGGGAGAGACCCAGTACTTC. Translated, it gives CASSQDLGLAGETQYF. This rearrangement joins TRBV3-1 (or the pseudogene TRBV3-2) to TRBJ2-5, with 8 positions matching TRBD2. CDR1 is LGHDT, CDR2 YNNKEL, per germline (reference sequence). J lost 4 bases, V lost 0 bases, and 7 bases had no gene match. The CDR3 has 16 residues.

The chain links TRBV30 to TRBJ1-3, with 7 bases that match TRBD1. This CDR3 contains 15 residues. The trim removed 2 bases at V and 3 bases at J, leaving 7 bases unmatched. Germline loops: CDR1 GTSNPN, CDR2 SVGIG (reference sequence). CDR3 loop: CAWSIGGGFGNTIYF. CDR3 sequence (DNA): TGTGCCTGGAGTATAGGAGGGGGCTTTGGAAACACCATATATTTT. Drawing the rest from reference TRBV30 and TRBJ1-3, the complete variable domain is SQTIHQWPATLVQPVGSPLSLECTVEGTSNPNLYWYRQAAGRGLQLLFYSVGIGQISSEVPQNLSASRPQDRQFILSSKKLLLSDSGFYLCAWSIGGGFGNTIYFGEGSWLTVV.

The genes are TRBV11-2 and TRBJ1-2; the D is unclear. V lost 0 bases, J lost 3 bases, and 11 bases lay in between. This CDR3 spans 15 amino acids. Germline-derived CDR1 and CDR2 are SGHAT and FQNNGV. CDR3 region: CASSLEVQAYYGYTF. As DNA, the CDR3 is TGTGCCAGCAGCTTAGAGGTTCAGGCCTACTATGGCTACACCTTC. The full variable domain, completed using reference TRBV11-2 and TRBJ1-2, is EAGVAQSPRYKIIEKRQSVAFWCNPISGHATLYWYQQILGQGPKLLIQFQNNGVVDDSQLPKDRFSAERLKGVDSTLKIQPAKLEDSAVYLCASSLEVQAYYGYTFGSGTRLTVV.

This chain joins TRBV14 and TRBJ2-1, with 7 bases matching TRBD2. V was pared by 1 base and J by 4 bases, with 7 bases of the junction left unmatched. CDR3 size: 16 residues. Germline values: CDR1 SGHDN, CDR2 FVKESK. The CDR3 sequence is CASSQGWLAVYNEQFF. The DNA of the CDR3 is TGTGCCAGCAGCCAAGGTTGGCTAGCGGTATACAATGAGCAGTTCTTC.

DNA for the CDR3: TGTGCCAGCAGCGCCCAGACAGGGAGCCGCACAGATACGCAGTATTTT. Translation: CASSAQTGSRTDTQYF. The V call is TRBV7-9, the J call TRBJ2-3; 7 bases align to TRBD1. The CDR3 totals 16 residues. Germline loops: CDR1 SEHNR, CDR2 FQNEAQ (reference sequence). V was clipped by 5 bases and J by 1 base; unmatched bases: 9.

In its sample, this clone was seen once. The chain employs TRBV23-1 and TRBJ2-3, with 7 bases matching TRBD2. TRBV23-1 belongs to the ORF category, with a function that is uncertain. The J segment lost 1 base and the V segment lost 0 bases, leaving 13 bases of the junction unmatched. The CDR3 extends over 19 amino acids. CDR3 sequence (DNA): TGCGCCAGCAGTCAATCGGATCGCAAGCGGGGAGGCGGCACAGATACGCAGTATTTT. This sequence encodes CASSQSDRKRGGGTDTQYF.

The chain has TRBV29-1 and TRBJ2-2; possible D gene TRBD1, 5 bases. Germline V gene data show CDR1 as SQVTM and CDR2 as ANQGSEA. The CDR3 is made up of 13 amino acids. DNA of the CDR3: TGCAGTGCCCAGGAGCAGGGAATCGGGGAGCTGTTTTTT. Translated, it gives CSAQEQGIGELFF.

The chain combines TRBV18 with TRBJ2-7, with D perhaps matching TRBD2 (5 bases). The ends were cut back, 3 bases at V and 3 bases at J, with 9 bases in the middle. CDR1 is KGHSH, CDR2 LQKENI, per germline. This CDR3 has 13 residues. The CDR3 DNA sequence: TGTGCCAGCTCACCTCCGGAGGACTACGAGCAGTACTTC. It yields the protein CASSPPEDYEQYF.

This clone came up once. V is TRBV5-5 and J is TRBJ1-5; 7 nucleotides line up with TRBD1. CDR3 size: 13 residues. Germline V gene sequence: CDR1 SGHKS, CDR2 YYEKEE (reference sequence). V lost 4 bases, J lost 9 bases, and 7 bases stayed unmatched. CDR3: CASSHRGLGPQHF. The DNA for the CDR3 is TGTGCCAGCAGCCACAGGGGATTGGGGCCCCAGCATTTT.

In nucleotides, the CDR3 is TGCGCCAGCAGCCAAGATAGTATGGGGGGCACTGAAGCTTTCTTT. Its protein product is CASSQDSMGGTEAFF. V is TRBV4-3 and J is TRBJ1-1, with D possibly matching TRBD1 (5 bases). The V gene lost 0 bases and the J gene lost 4 bases, with 12 bases spanning the gap. CDR3 length equals 15 residues. CDR1 is LGHNA and CDR2 is YSLEER in the germline V gene.

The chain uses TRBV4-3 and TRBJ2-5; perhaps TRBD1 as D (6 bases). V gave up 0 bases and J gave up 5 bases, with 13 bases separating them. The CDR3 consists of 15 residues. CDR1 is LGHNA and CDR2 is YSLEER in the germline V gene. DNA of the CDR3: TGCGCCAGCAGCCAAGATCAAGGGGGTGGGGAGACCCAGTACTTC. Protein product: CASSQDQGGGETQYF.

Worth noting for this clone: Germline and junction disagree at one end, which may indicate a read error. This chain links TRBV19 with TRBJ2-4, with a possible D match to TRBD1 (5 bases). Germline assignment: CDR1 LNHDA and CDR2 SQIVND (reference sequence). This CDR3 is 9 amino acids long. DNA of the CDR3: TGTGCCAGTAACCGCCAGGGCCACTTC. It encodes CASNRQGHF. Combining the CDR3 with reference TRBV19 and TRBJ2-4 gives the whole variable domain DGGITQSPKYLFRKEGQNVTLSCEQNLNHDAMYWYRQDPGQGLRLIYYSQIVNDFQKGDIAEGYSVSREKKESFPLTVTSAQKNPTAFYLCASNRQGHFGAGTRLSVL.

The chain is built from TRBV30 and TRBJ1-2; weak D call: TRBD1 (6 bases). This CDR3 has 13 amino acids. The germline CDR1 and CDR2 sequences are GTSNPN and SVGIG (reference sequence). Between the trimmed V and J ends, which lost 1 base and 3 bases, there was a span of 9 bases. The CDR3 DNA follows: TGTGCCTGGAGTGGCGGGGGCGACTATGGCTACACCTTC. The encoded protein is CAWSGGGDYGYTF.

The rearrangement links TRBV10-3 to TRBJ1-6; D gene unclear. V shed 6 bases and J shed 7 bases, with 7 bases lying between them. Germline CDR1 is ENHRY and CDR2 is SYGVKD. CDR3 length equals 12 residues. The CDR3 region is CAIRASNSPLHF. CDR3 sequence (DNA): TGTGCCATCAGGGCTTCCAATTCACCCCTCCACTTT.

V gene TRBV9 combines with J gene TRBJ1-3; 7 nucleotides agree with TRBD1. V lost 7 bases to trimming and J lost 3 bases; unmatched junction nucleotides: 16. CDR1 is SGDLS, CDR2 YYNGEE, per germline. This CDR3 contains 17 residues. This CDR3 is CASAPGTGVKVGNTIYF. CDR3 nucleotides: TGTGCCAGCGCCCCCGGCACAGGGGTGAAGGTTGGAAACACCATATATTTT.

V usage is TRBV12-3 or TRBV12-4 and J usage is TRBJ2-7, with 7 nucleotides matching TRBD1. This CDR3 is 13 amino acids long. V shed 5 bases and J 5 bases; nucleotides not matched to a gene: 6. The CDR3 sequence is CASSRDRADEQYF. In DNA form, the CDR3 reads TGTGCCAGCAGTAGGGACAGAGCGGACGAGCAGTACTTC.

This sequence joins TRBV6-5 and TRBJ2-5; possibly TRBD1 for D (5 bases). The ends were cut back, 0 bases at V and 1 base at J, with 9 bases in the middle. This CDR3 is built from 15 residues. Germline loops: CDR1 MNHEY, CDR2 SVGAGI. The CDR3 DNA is TGTGCCAGCAGTTACTCGGGGCGGTCCCAAGAGACCCAGTACTTC. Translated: CASSYSGRSQETQYF.

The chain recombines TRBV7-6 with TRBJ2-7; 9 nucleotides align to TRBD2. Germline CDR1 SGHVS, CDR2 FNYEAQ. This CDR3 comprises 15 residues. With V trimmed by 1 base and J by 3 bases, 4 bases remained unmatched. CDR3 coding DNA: TGTGCCAGCAGCTTAGAGGCTAGCGGGAACTACGAGCAGTACTTC. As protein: CASSLEASGNYEQYF.

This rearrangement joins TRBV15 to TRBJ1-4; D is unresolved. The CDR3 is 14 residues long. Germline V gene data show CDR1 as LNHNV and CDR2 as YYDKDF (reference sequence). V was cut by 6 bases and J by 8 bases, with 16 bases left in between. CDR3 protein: CATRSARVREKLFF. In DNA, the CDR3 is TGTGCCACCAGGTCGGCCCGCGTGCGGGAAAAACTGTTTTTT.